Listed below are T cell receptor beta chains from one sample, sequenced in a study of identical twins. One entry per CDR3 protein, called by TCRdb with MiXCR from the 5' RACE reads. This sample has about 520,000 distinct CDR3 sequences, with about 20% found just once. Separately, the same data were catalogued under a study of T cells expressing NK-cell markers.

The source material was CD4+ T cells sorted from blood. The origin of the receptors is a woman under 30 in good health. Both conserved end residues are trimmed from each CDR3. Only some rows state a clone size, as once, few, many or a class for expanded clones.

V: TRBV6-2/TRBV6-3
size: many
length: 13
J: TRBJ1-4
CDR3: ASSLAAITNEKLF

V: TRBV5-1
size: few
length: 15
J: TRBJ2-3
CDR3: ASSSPNGRGSTDTQY

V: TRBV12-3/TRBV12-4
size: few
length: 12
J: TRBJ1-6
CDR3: ASSLQAGHSPLH

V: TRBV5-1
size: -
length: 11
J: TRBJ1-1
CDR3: ASSVGLDTEAF

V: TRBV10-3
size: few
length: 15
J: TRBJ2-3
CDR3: AISESWLAGSTDTQY

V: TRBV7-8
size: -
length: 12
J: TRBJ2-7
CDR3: ASSLHRVNYEQY

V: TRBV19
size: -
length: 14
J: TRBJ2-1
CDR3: ASSIRAGTYYNEQF

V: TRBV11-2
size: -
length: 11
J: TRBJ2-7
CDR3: ASSLVSRGEQY

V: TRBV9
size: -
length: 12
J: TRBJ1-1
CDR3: ASSSRGTGTEAF

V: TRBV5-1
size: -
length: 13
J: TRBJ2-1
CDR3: ASSLATSPRNEQF

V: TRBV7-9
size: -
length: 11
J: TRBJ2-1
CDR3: ASSLKTASEQF

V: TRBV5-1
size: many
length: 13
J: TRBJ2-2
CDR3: ASGKTGSGTGELF

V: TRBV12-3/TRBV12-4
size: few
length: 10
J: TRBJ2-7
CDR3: ASSFLGNEQY

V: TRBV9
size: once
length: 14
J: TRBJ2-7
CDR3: ASSPTGYYNPYEQY

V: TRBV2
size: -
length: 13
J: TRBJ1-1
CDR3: ASIGTGGLFLGAF

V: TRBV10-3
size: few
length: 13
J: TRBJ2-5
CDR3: AISEPEAGQETQY

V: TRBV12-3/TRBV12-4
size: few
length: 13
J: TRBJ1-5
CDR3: ASSRYDRGNQPQH

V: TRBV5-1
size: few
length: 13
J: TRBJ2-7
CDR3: ASSPRAGGLNEQY

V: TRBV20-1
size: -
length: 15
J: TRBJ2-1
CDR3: SALGPYSGGPGNEQF

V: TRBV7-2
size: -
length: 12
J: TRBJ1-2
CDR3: ASSLGGPYYGYT

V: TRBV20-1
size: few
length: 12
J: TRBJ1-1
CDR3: SVQNQGAGTEAF

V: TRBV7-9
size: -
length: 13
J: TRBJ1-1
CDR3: ASSLGMTVNTEAF

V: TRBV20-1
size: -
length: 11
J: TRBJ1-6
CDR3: SASSGSDSPLH

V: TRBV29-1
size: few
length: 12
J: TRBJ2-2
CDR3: SVRFQRETGELF

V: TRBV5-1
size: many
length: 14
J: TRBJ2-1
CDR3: ASSLPGLAGNSEQF

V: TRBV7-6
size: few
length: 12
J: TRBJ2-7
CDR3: ASSPMVSRGEQY

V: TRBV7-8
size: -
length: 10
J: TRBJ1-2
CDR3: ASSTDPDGYT

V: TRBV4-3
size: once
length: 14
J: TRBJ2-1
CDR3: ASSLRGTSDYNEQF

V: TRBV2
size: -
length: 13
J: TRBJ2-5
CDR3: ASSEGDRGDETQY

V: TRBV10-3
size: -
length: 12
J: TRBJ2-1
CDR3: AIKQGFGAAEQF